Presented here are 11 T cell receptor beta chains from one specimen sequenced in a study of blood T cell repertoires in COVID-19. The data were produced by immunoSEQ multiplex PCR, yet TCRdb's version contains in-frame clones alone and is incomplete. This table holds 150,000 or so clones, 70% to 85% found once. The sequenced material came from PBMCs or T cells enriched from blood (not recorded which). The receptors here all came from a man aged 50 or older who had recovered from COVID-19.

The chain is built from TRBV5-6 and TRBJ2-3, with 16 bases aligning to TRBD2. The CDR3 runs to 16 residues. The ends lost 3 bases at V and 4 bases at J; junction bases unmatched: 2. The germline V gene encodes CDR1 SGHDT and CDR2 YYEEEE. This CDR3 is CASSSGLAGGADTQYF. In nucleotides, the CDR3 is TGTGCCAGCAGCTCGGGACTAGCGGGGGGGGCAGATACGCAGTATTTT.

The chain employs TRBV7-8 and TRBJ1-1; a weak D match, TRBD1 (5 bases). The germline gives CDR1 SGHVS, CDR2 FQNEAQ. The CDR3 consists of 14 residues. V lost 1 base, J lost 7 bases, and 13 bases lay in between. CDR3 sequence: CASSLERAGREAFF. The CDR3 nucleotides read TGTGCCAGCAGCTTAGAAAGGGCAGGGCGTGAAGCTTTCTTT.

The chain couples TRBV19 to TRBJ2-3; the D is unclear. Germline V lookup: CDR1 LNHDA, CDR2 SQIVND (reference sequence). V gave up 5 bases and J gave up 0 bases, with 6 bases separating them. This CDR3 is built from 13 residues. The CDR3 here is CASSPQSTDTQYF. In DNA form, the CDR3 reads TGTGCCAGTAGTCCACAGAGCACAGATACGCAGTATTTT.

The genes are TRBV14 and TRBJ2-2; TRBD2 might be the D (6 bases). The CDR3 sequence is 19 residues long. V was cut by 2 bases and J by 0 bases, with 19 bases left in between. CDR1 is SGHDN and CDR2 is FVKESK in the germline V gene. CDR3 sequence reads: CASSQPRRTGLANTGELFF. The CDR3 region has the DNA TGTGCCAGCAGCCAACCCCGACGGACGGGACTTGCGAACACCGGGGAGCTGTTTTTT.

The rearrangement joins TRBV27 to TRBJ1-2, with D perhaps TRBD1 (5 bases). CDR3 length equals 14 residues. The germline CDR1 and CDR2 sequences are MNHEY and SMNVEV (reference sequence). V lost 5 bases to trimming and J lost 8 bases, with 18 bases between them. DNA of the CDR3: TGTGCCAGCAGTGAGGACAAAGCTACGGCCGGCTACACCTTC. Its translation is CASSEDKATAGYTF.

The chain combines TRBV19 with TRBJ1-5, with D unresolved. This CDR3 has 15 residues. The germline gives CDR1 LNHDA, CDR2 SQIVND (reference sequence). V gave up 6 bases and J gave up 7 bases, with 19 bases separating them. CDR3 DNA: TGTGCCAGTAGCAACCGAGTAAGCGTCGACCAGCCCCAGCATTTT. Its protein is CASSNRVSVDQPQHF.

This chain joins TRBV5-1 and TRBJ2-7, with TRBD1 identical over 9 bases. Losses at the gene ends were 3 bases for V and 6 bases for J; bases not matched to a gene: 7. The germline CDR1 and CDR2 sequences are SGHRS and YFSETQ. The CDR3 length is 14 residues. The CDR3 protein is CASSSGTGSLEQYF. The DNA for the CDR3 is TGCGCCAGCAGCTCCGGGACAGGGTCCCTCGAGCAGTACTTC.

The chain couples TRBV27 to TRBJ1-1; the D gene is possibly TRBD1 (6 bases). V was cut by 6 bases and J by 1 base, with 9 bases left in between. The CDR3 covers 13 residues. Germline values: CDR1 MNHEY, CDR2 SMNVEV (reference sequence). CDR3: CASRTGRNTEAFF. In DNA form, the CDR3 reads TGTGCCAGCAGGACAGGAAGGAACACTGAAGCTTTCTTT.

The V gene is TRBV12-3 or TRBV12-4, the J gene TRBJ2-1; no clear D. The CDR3 runs 11 residues. Between the trimmed V and J ends, which lost 3 bases and 9 bases, there was a span of 6 bases. Written as DNA, the CDR3 is TGTGCCAGCAGTTTTATCGGTGAGCAGTTCTTC. This codes for CASSFIGEQFF.

This clone was seen a handful of times. The chain is built from TRBV9 and TRBJ2-7; D is possibly TRBD2 (7 bases). Germline-derived CDR1 and CDR2 are SGDLS and YYNGEE. The CDR3 contains 17 residues. Deletions cut 0 bases from V and 2 bases from J, with 18 bases between. CDR3 sequence reads: CASSVGLGGGPTYEQYF. The CDR3 DNA follows: TGTGCCAGCAGCGTAGGCCTTGGGGGGGGGCCTACCTACGAGCAGTACTTC.

This clone was picked up a small number of times. Other DNA sequences from this sample encode an identical CDR3 as well. The chain is built from TRBV28 and TRBJ1-2, with no clear D. The CDR3 covers 12 residues. V lost 3 bases, J lost 4 bases, and 6 bases lay in between. Germline CDR1 is MDHEN and CDR2 is SYDVKM. CDR3 region: CASSFEGYGYTF. The CDR3 DNA sequence: TGTGCCAGCAGTTTCGAGGGCTATGGCTACACCTTC.